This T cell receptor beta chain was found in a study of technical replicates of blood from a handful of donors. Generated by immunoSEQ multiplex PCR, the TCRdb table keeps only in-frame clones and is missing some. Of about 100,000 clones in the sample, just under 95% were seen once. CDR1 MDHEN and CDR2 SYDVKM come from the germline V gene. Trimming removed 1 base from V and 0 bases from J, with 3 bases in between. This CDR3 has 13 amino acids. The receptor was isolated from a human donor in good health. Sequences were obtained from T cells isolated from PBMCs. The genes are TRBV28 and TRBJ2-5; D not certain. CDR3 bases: TGTGCCAGCAGTTTATCCAACCAAGAGACCCAGTACTTC. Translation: CASSLSNQETQYF.